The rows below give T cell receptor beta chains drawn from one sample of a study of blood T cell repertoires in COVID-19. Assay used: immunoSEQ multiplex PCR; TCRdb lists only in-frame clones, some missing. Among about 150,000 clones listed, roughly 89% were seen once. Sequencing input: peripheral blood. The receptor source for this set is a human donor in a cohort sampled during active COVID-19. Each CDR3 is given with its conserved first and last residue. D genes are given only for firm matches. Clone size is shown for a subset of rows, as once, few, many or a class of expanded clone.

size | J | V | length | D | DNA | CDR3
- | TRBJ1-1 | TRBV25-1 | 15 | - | TGTGCCAGCAGTGAATCCCGACGGGAGCACGGTGAAGCTTTCTTT | CASSESRREHGEAFF
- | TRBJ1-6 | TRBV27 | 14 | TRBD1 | TGTGCCAGCAGTTTCGACAGGGGCAATTCACCCCTCCACTTT | CASSFDRGNSPLHF
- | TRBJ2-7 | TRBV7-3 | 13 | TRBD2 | TGTGCCAGTGCGGCGGGGGTCGGCTACGAGCAGTACTTC | CASAAGVGYEQYF
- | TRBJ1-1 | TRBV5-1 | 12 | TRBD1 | TGCGCCAGCAGTTGGGACAGAACTGAAGCTTTCTTT | CASSWDRTEAFF
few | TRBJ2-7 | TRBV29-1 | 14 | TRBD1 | TGCAGCGCTCGGACAGGGGGCGGAACCTACGAGCAGTACTTC | CSARTGGGTYEQYF
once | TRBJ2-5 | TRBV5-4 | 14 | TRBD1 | TGTGCCAGCAGCCGGGACAGCTTCCAAGAGACCCAGTACTTC | CASSRDSFQETQYF
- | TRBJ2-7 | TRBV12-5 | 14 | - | TGTGCTAGTGGCCCGGGACTGAGCTCCTACGAGCAGTACTTC | CASGPGLSSYEQYF
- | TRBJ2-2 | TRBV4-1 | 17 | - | TGCGCCAGCAGCCAAGTCGTGGGGGGGCTGAACACCGGGGAGCTGTTTTTT | CASSQVVGGLNTGELFF
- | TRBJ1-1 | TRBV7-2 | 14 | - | TGTGCCAGCAGCTTAGCGGGGGGTGTAGATGAAGCTTTCTTT | CASSLAGGVDEAFF
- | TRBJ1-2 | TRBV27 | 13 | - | TGTGCCAGCAGTCTTCGGGAGGACTATGGCTACACCTTC | CASSLREDYGYTF
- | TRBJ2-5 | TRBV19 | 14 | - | TGTGCCAGTAGTATAACGGTCGGGGGAGAGACCCAGTACTTC | CASSITVGGETQYF
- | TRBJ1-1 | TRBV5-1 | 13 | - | TGCGCCAGCAGCTTGTCAGGGGTTACTGAAGCTTTCTTT | CASSLSGVTEAFF
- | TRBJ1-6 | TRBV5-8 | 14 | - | TGTGCCAGCAGCTTGGCGGGGTATAATTCACCCCTCCACTTT | CASSLAGYNSPLHF
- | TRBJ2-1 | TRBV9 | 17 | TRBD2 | TGTGCCAGCAGCATCCTGAGCGGGGGTTTGTATGACAATGAGCAGTTCTTC | CASSILSGGLYDNEQFF
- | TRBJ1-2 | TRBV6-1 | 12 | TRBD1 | TGTGCCAGCAGTGAAATCGGGGACAGGGGCACCTTC | CASSEIGDRGTF
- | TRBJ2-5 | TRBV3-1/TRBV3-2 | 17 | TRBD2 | TGTGCCAGCAGCCCCGGACTACCCGGGGGGTTCCTGGAGACCCAGTACTTC | CASSPGLPGGFLETQYF
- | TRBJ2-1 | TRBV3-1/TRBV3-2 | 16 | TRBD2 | TGTGCCAGCAGCCAAGATAGTAGCGGGGGCTACAATGAGCAGTTCTTC | CASSQDSSGGYNEQFF
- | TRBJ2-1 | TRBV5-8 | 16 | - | TGTGCCAGCAGCTTGGGTCTCAGTCCCCCTTACAATGAGCAGTTCTTC | CASSLGLSPPYNEQFF
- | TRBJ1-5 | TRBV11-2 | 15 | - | TGTGCCAGCAGCTTAAAAGGGGGTAGCAATCAGCCCCAGCATTTT | CASSLKGGSNQPQHF
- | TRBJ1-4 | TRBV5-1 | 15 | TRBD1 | TGCGCCAGCAGCTTGGCCGGGACAGAGGGCGAAAAACTGTTTTTT | CASSLAGTEGEKLFF
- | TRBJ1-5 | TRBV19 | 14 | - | TGTGCCAGTGCGCTGGGCTATAGCAATCAGCCCCAGCATTTT | CASALGYSNQPQHF
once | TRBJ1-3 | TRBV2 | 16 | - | TGTGCCAGCAGTGGGGGCCGGCAGGGTACCGGAAACACCATATATTTT | CASSGGRQGTGNTIYF
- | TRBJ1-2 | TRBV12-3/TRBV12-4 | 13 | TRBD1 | TGTGCCAGCAGTCTAATGACAGGGTGGGGCTACACCTTC | CASSLMTGWGYTF
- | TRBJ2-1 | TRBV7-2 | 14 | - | TGTGCCAGCAGCTTAGGGAGGTCCTACAATGAGCAGTTCTTC | CASSLGRSYNEQFF
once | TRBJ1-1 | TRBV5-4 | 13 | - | TGTGCCAGCAGCCTATGGAGAGGCACTGAAGCTTTCTTT | CASSLWRGTEAFF
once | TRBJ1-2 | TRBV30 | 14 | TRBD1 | TGTGCCTGGGCTCGGGACAGCCAATCCTATGGCTACACCTTC | CAWARDSQSYGYTF
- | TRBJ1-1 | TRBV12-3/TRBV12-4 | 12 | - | TGTGCCAGCAGCCTCGACAGTACGGTAGCTTTCTTT | CASSLDSTVAFF
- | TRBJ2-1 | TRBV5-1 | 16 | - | TGCGCCAGCAGCGGCGGGGCGACGAGCTCCTACAATGAGCAGTTCTTC | CASSGGATSSYNEQFF